This TCR beta chain was sequenced in a study of low-dose radiotherapy and immunotherapy resistance in tumors (dated by TCRdb to between 2021 and 2024). In terms of the full investigation: In Cohort 1, 0.5 Gy per fraction was delivered every 2 weeks, and a total PTV dose of 6.5 Gy was prescribed. For Cohort 2, the dose was 1 Gy per fraction given every two weeks, adding up to 13 Gy in total across 26 weeks. Patients were given nivolumab as a 240 mg flat dose every two weeks and ipilimumab at 1 mg/kg every six weeks, with both drugs delivered intravenously. Cyclophosphamide 200 mg/m2 was administered intravenously every two weeks, one day before each radiation and immunotherapy administration. Starting on cycle 1 day 1, patients took 300 mg of aspirin by mouth once daily for four cycles. Randomization of trial participants into treatment groups was not performed. The translational analysis covered eight patients: three from the first dose cohort and the first five from the second dose cohort.

In its sample, this clonotype was seen many times. There is no known antigen for this receptor. No clone much larger than this one lies a single base away; base qualities are absent. The label giving this sample's time point can be read as: after trial treatment. Taken with the paper, the label for treatment or condition translates to: LDRT plus nivolumab, ipilimumab, low-dose cyclophosphamide and aspirin (RACIN trial). The donors took part in RACIN, a single-arm, phase I, dose-escalation trial that combined nivolumab, ipilimumab, aspirin, low-dose cyclophosphamide and low-dose radiotherapy. Patients were eligible if they had advanced solid tumors that were TIL-negative. TCRdb names Illumina HiSeq 2500 as the instrument used. First-strand cDNA was synthesized using Superscript III and a set of TRAV- and TRBV-specific primers, so that both TCRalpha and TCRbeta chains were covered. TCRs were amplified with Phusion for approximately 21 PCR cycles, with a constant-region primer paired with the adapter attached to the V primers. The MessageAmp II aRNA Amplification Kit was used to amplify the isolated mRNA, with in vitro transcription run for 15 to 20 hours at 37 degrees C. The Dynabeads mRNA DIRECT Purification Kit was used to isolate the mRNA for TCR sequencing. A second roughly 24-cycle Phusion PCR added indexed Illumina adapters, and products were purified with AMPure XP beads. Regarding the original processing steps: Using custom Perl scripts, TCR sequences that encoded the same protein were pooled, out-of-frame sequences were dropped, and the abundance of each clonotype was calculated. TCR sequences supported by only a single read were excluded from analysis. The metrics used to describe the repertoires included Shannon entropy, Gini index, clonality, richness, and the frequency of TCRs shared between repertoires. TCRdb cleaned the public reads at Q25 with fastp, built clones with MiXCR and kept in-frame beta chains. Rows with a matching CDR3 protein are joined into one entry that keeps the most common DNA and genes. It is TCRdb's table, rather than the study itself, that gives the V and J calls and clone size. This sample holds about 58,000 distinct CDR3 sequences; about 23% were observed only once. The ten largest clones add up to 6.5% to 7% of the sample.

Trimming accounts for 8 bases at V and 0 bases at J, while the number of junction bases matched to no gene is 6. The CDR3 measures 13 amino acids from cysteine to phenylalanine. The kept DNA is CDR3 alone, 39 bases in frame from the first base. The germline V gene (reference sequence) provides CDR1 GTSNPN and CDR2 SVGIG. The sequence links TRBV30 to TRBJ2-5; TRBD1 fits 7 bases in the junction. Sequenced here: PBMCs, sampled after low-dose radiotherapy plus immunotherapy. The source of this sequence is a male donor with prostate cancer. The nucleotide sequence reads TGTGCCGGCTCGACAGGGAACCAAGAGACCCAGTACTTC. It specifies CAGSTGNQETQYF.